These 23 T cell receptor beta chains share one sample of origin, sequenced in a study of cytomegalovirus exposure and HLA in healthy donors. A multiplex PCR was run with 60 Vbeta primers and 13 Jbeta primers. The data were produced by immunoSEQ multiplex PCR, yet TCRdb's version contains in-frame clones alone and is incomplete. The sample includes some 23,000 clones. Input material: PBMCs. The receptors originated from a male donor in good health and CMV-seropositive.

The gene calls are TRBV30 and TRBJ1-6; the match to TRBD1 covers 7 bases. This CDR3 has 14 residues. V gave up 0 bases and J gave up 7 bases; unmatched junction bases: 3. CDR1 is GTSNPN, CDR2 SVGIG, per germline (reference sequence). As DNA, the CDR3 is TGTGCCTGGAGTGTTTCCAGGGGGAATTCACCCCTCCACTTT. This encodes CAWSVSRGNSPLHF.

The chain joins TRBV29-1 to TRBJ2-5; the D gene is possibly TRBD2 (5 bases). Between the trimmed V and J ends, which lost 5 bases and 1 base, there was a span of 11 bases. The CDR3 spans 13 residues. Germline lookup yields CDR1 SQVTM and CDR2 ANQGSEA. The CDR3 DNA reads TGCAGCGTTTCTCGAGGGCCCCAAGAGACCCAGTACTTC. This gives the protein CSVSRGPQETQYF.

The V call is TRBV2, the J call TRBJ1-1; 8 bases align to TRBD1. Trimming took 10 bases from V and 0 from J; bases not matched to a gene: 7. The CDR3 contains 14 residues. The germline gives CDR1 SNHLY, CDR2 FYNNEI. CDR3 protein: CATTKGQVNTEAFF. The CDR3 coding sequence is TGTGCCACGACTAAGGGACAGGTGAACACTGAAGCTTTCTTT. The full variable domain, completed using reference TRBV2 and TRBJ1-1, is EPEVTQTPSHQVTQMGQEVILRCVPISNHLYFYWYRQILGQKVEFLVSFYNNEISEKSEIFDDQFSVERPDGSNFTLKIRSTKLEDSAMYFCATTKGQVNTEAFFGQGTRLTVV.

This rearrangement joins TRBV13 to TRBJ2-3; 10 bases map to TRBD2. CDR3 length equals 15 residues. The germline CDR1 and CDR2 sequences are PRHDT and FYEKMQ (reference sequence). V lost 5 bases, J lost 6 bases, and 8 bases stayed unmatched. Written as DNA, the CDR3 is TGTGCCAGCAGCGAAAGCGGGAGGGCCGGTGATACGCAGTATTTT. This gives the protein CASSESGRAGDTQYF.

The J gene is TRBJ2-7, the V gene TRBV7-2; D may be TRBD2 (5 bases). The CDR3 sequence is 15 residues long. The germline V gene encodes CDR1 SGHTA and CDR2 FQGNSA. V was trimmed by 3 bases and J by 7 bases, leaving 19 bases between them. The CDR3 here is CASSLLVLGGREQYF. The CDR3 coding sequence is TGTGCCAGCAGCTTGTTGGTACTAGGAGGAAGAGAGCAGTACTTC.

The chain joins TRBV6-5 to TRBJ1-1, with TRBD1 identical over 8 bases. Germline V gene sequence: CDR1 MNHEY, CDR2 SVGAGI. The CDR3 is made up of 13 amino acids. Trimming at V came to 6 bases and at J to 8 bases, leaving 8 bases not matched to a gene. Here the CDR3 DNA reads TGTGCCAGCAGGAATACAGGGGGGAGGGAAGCTTTCTTT. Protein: CASRNTGGREAFF.

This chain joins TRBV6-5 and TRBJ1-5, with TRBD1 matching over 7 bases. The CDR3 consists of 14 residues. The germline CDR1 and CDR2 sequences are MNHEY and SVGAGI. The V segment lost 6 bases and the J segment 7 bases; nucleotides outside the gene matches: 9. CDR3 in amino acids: CASRGTGVRQPQHF. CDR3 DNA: TGTGCCAGCAGGGGAACAGGGGTACGCCAGCCCCAGCATTTT.

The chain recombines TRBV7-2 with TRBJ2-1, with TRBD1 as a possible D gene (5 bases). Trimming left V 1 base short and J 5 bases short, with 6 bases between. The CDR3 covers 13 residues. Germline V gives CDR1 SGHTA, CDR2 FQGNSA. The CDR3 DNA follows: TGTGCCAGCAGCTTAGGACAGAACAATGAGCAGTTCTTC. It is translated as CASSLGQNNEQFF.

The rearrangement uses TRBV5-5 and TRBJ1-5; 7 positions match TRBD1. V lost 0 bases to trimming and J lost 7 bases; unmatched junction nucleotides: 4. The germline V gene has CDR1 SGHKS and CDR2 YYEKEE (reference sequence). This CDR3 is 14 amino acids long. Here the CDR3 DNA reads TGTGCCAGCAGCTTGGATAGGGGGCGGCAGCCCCAGCATTTT. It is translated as CASSLDRGRQPQHF.

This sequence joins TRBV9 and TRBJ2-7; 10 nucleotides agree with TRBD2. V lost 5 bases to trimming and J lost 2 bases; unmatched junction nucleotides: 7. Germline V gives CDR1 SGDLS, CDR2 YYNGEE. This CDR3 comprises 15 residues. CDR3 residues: CASSGGGLAAYEQYF. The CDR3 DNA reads TGTGCCAGCAGTGGGGGCGGACTAGCGGCCTACGAGCAGTACTTC.

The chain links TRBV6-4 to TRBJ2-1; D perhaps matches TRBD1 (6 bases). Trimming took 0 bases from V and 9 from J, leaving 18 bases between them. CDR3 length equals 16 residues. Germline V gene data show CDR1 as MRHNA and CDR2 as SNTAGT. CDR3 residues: CASSDSKQGNEVEQFF. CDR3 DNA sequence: TGTGCCAGCAGTGACTCGAAACAGGGCAACGAGGTTGAGCAGTTCTTC.

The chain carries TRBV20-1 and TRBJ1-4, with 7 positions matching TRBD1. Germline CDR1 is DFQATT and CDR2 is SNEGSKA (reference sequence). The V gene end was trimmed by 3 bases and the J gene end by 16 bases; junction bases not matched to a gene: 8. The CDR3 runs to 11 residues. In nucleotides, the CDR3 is TGCAGTGCTAGTACACAGGGGATAGGGTTTTTT. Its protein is CSASTQGIGFF.

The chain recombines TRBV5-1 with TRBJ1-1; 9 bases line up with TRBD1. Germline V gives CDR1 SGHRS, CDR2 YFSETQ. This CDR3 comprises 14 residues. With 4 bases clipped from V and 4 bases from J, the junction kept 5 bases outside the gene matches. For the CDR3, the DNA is TGCGCCAGCAGCGGGGAGACAGGGGGCACTGAAGCTTTCTTT. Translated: CASSGETGGTEAFF.

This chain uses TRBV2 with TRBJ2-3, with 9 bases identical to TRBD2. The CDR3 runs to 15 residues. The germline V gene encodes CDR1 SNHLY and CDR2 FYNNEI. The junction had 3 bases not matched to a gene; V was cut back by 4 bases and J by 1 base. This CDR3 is CASSGGGAGTDTQYF. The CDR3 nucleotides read TGTGCCAGCAGTGGCGGGGGGGCGGGCACAGATACGCAGTATTTT.

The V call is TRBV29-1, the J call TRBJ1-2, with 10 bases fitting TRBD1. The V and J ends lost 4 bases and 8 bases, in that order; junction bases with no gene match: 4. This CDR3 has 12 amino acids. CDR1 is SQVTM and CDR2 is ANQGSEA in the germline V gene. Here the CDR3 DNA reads TGCAGCGTTGTGGACAGGGGGTTGGGCTACACCTTC. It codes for CSVVDRGLGYTF.

The CDR3 loop reads CASSLHQGAAEAFF. The DNA of the CDR3 is TGTGCCAGCAGCTTGCACCAGGGGGCCGCTGAAGCTTTCTTT. This sequence joins TRBV7-3 and TRBJ1-1, with 8 nucleotides matching TRBD1. The CDR3 has 14 amino acids. Germline CDR1 reads SGHTA; CDR2 reads FQGTGA. V gave up 3 bases and J gave up 6 bases; unmatched junction bases: 6.

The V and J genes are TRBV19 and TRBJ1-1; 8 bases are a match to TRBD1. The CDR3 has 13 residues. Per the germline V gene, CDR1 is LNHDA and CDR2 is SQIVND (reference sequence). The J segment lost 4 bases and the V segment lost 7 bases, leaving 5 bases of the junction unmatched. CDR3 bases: TGTGCCAGTATTGTAACAGGGGGCACTGAAGCTTTCTTT. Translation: CASIVTGGTEAFF.

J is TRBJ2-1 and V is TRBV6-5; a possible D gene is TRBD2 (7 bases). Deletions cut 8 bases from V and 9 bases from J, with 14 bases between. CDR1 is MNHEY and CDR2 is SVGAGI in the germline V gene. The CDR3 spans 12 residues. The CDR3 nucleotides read TGTGCCAGCGGGGGGGCCTCGCCTGAGCAGTTCTTC. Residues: CASGGASPEQFF.

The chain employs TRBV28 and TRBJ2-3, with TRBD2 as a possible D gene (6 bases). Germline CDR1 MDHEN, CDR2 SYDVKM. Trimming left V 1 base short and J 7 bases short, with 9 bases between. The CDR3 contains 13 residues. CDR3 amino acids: CASSLYRDYTQYF. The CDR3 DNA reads TGTGCCAGCAGTTTATACCGGGACTATACGCAGTATTTT.

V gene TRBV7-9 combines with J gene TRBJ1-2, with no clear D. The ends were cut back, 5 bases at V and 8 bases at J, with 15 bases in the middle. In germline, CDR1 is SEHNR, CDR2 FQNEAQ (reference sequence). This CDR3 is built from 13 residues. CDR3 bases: TGTGCCAGCAGCGAAACTAATCGGCGGGGCTACACCTTC. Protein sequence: CASSETNRRGYTF.

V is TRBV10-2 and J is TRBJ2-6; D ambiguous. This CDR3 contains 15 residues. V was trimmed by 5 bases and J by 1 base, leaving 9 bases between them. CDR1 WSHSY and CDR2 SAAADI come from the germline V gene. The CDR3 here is CASSSHGSGANVLTF. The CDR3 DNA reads TGCGCCAGCAGTTCCCACGGTTCTGGGGCCAACGTCCTGACTTTC.

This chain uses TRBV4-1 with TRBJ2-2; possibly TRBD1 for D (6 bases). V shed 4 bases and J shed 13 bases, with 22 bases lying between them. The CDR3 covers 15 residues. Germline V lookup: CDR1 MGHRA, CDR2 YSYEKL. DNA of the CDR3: TGCGCCAGCAGCCGGCCCGCCAGGGGAGTCCGAGGGCTGTTTTTT. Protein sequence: CASSRPARGVRGLFF.

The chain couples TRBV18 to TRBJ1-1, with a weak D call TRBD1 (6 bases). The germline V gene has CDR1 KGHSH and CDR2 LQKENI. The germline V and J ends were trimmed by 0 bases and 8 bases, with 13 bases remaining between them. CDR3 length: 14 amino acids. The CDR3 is CASSPPTRGMEAFF. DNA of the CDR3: TGTGCCAGCTCACCACCAACCAGGGGAATGGAAGCTTTCTTT.